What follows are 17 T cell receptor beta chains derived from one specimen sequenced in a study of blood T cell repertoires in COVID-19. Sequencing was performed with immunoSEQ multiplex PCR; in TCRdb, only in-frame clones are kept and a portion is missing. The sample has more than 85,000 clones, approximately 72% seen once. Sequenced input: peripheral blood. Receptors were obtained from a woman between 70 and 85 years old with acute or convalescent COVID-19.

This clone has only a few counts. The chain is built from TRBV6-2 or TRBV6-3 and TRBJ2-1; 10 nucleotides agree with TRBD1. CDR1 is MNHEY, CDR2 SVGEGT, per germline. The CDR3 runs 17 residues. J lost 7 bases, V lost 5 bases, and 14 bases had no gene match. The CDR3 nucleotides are TGTGCCAGCAGTCGTTACGGTCCGGGACAGGGGTTGAATGAGCAGTTCTTC. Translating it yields CASSRYGPGQGLNEQFF.

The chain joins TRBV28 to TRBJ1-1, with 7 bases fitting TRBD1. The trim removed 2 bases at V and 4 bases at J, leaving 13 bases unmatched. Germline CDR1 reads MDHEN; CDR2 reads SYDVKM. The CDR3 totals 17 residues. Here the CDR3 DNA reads TGTGCCAGCAGTTTAAGTCCCCACAGGGGTGGTGGCACTGAAGCTTTCTTT. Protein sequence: CASSLSPHRGGGTEAFF.

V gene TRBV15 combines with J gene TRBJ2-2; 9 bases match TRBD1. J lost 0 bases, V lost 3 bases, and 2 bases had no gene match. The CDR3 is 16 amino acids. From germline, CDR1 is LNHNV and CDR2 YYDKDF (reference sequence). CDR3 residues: CATSRRQGANTGELFF. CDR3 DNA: TGTGCCACCAGCAGGCGACAGGGGGCGAACACCGGGGAGCTGTTTTTT.

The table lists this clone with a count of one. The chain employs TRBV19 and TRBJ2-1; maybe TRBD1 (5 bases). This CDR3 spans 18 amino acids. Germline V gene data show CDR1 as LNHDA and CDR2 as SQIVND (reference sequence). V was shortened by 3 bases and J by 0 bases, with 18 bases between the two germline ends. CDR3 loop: CASSINWGVESSYNEQFF. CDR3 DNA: TGTGCCAGTAGTATTAACTGGGGCGTGGAAAGCTCCTACAATGAGCAGTTCTTC.

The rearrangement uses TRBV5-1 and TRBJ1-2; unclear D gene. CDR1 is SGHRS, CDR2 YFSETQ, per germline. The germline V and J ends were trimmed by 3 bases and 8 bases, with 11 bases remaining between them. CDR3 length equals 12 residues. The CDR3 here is CASSSRIEGYTF. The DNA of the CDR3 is TGCGCCAGCAGCTCGAGGATTGAGGGCTACACCTTC.

For the CDR3, the DNA is TGTGCCAGCAGCCGTATTCGCTCTGGGGCCAACGTCCTGACTTTC. Translation gives CASSRIRSGANVLTF. The chain employs TRBV6-2 or TRBV6-3 and TRBJ2-6; D not certain. V was shortened by 6 bases and J by 0 bases, with 9 bases between the two germline ends. The CDR3 spans 15 residues. Germline CDR1 is MNHEY and CDR2 is SVGEGT.

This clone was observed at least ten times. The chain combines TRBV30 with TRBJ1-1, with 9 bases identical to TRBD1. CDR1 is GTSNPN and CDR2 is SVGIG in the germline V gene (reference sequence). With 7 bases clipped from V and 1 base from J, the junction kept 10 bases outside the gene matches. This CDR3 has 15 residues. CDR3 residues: CASWGQGGGNTEAFF. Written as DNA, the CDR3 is TGTGCCTCGTGGGGACAGGGTGGGGGGAACACTGAAGCTTTCTTT. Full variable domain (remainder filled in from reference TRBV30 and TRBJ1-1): SQTIHQWPATLVQPVGSPLSLECTVEGTSNPNLYWYRQAAGRGLQLLFYSVGIGQISSEVPQNLSASRPQDRQFILSSKKLLLSDSGFYLCASWGQGGGNTEAFFGQGTRLTVV.

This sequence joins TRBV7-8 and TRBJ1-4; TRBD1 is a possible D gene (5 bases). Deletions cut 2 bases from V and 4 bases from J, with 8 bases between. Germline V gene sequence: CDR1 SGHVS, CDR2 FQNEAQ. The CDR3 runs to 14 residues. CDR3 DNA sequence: TGTGCCAGCAGCTTACTACAGGTTAATGAAAAACTGTTTTTT. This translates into CASSLLQVNEKLFF.

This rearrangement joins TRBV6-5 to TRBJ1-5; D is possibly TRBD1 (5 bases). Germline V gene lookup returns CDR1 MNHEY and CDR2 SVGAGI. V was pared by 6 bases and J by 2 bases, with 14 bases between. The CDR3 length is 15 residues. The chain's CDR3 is CASSGGEIGNQPQHF. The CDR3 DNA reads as TGTGCCAGCAGCGGAGGGGAAATCGGCAATCAGCCCCAGCATTTT.

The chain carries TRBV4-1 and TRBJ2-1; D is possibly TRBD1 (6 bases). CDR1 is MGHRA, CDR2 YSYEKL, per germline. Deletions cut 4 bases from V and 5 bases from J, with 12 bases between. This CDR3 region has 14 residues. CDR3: CASSPTGTNNEQFF. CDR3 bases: TGCGCCAGCAGCCCGACCGGGACAAACAATGAGCAGTTCTTC.

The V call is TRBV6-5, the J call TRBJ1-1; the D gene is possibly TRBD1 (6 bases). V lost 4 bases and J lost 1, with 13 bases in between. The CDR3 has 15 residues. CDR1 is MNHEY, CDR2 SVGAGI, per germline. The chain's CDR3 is CASSWTKDRNTEAFF. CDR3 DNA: TGTGCCAGCAGTTGGACGAAGGACAGGAACACTGAAGCTTTCTTT.

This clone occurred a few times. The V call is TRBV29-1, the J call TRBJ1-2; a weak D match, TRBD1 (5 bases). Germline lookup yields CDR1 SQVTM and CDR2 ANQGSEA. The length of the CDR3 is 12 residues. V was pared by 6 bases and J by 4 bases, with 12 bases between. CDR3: CSVTDDSYGYTF. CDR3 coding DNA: TGCAGCGTGACCGATGACAGCTATGGCTACACCTTC.

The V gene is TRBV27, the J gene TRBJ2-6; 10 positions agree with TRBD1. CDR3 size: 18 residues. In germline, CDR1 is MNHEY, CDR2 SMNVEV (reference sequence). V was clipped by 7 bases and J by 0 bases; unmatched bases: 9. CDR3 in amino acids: CASTPRWTGGSGANVLTF. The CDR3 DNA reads TGTGCCAGCACCCCTCGTTGGACAGGGGGCTCTGGGGCCAACGTCCTGACTTTC.

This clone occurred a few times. The CDR3, as DNA: TGTGCCAGCTCCCAGACAGGGCCCTCCAGCTCCTATAATTCACCCCTCCACTTT. It encodes CASSQTGPSSSYNSPLHF. The chain employs TRBV18 and TRBJ1-6; 7 nucleotides align to TRBD1. V lost 6 bases to trimming and J lost 0 bases; unmatched junction nucleotides: 11. Germline-derived CDR1 and CDR2 are KGHSH and LQKENI. This CDR3 has 18 residues.

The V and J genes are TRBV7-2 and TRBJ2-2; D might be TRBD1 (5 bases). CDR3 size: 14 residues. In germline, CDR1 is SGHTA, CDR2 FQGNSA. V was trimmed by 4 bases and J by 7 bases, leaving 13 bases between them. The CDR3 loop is CASSSTGLIGELFF. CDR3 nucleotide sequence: TGTGCCAGCAGCTCCACAGGTCTGATCGGGGAGCTGTTTTTT.

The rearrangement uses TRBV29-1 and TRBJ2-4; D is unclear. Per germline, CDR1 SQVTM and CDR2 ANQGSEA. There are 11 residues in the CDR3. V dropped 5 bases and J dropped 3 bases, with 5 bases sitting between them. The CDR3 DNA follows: TGCAGCGTTAACAACAAAAACATTCAGTACTTC. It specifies CSVNNKNIQYF.

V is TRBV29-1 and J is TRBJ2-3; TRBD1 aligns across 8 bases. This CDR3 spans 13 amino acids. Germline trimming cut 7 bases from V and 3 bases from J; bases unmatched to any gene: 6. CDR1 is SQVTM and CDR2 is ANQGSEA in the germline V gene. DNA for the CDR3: TGCAGCGCTTGGACAGGGTGGACAGATACGCAGTATTTT. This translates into CSAWTGWTDTQYF.